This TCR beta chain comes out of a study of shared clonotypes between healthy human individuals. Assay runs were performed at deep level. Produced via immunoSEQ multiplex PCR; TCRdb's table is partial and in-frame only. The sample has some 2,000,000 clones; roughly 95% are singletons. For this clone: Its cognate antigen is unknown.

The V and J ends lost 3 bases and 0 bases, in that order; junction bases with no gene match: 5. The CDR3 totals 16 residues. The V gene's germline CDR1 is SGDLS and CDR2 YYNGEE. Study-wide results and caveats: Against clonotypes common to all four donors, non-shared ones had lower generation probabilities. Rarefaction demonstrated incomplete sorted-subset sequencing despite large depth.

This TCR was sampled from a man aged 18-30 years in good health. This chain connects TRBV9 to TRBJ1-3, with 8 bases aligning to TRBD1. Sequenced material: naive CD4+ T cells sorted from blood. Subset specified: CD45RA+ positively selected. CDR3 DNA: TGTGCCAGCAGCGGGGACAGGCCCCTCTCTGGAAACACCATATATTTT. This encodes CASSGDRPLSGNTIYF.